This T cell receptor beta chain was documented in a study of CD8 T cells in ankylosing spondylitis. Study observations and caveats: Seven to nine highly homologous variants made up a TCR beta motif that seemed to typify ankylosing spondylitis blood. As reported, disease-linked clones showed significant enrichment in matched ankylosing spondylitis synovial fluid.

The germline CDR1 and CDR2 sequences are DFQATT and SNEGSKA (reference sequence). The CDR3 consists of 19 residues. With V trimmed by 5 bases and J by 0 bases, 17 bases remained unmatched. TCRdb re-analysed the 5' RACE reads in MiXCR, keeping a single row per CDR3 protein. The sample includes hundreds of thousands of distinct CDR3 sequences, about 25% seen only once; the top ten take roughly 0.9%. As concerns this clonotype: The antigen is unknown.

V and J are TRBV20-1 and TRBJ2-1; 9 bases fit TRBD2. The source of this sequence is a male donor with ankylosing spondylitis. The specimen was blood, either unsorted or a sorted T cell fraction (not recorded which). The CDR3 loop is CSALADPAAGGRSYNEQFF. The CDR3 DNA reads TGCAGTGCTCTAGCCGACCCCGCTGCGGGAGGGCGCTCCTACAATGAGCAGTTCTTC.